This T cell receptor beta chain derives from a study of T cell repertoires in cytomegalovirus infection. TCRdb itself ran the reads through MiXCR, one entry per CDR3 protein. This sample has tens of thousands of distinct CDR3 sequences, with about 4% found just once. This clonotype was seen ten or more times. What was sequenced was PBMCs. The TCR sequence derives from a human donor in good health (CMV status not recorded). Some clones in this sample may be carry-over from other donors' samples.

CDR3 bases: TGTGCCAGCAGTGGCGATCTGGGGTACTATGGCTACACCTTC. Encoded protein: CASSGDLGYYGYTF. V is TRBV6-4 and J is TRBJ1-2; D uncertain. The V end lost 4 bases, the J end lost 3 bases, and 12 bases lay between the germline ends. CDR3 size: 14 residues. In germline, CDR1 is MRHNA, CDR2 SNTAGT.